The T cell receptor (beta chain) under discussion was sequenced for a study of blood T cell repertoires in COVID-19. On the study more broadly: In each case, the material was cDNA or gDNA derived from T cells, B-cell-depleted T cells, or PBMCs.

V gave up 0 bases and J gave up 4 bases; unmatched junction bases: 5. This CDR3 is 15 amino acids long. The germline gives CDR1 KGHSH, CDR2 LQKENI. Original methodology: Reference gene primer amplification in the assay estimated nucleated cell counts. Libraries were prepared by immunoSEQ multiplex PCR; TCRdb keeps only in-frame clonotypes and omits some of them. V and J calls and clone size are as listed in that table; D and trimming were resolved from the DNA. The sample lists fewer than 85,000 clones, 80% to 90% occurring once. The rearrangement uses TRBV18 and TRBJ1-1; 7 bases agree with TRBD1. This TCR derives from an older woman with acute or convalescent COVID-19. Sequencing input: peripheral blood. CDR3 DNA sequence: TGTGCCAGCTCACCACCGAACCAGGGGGGCACTGAAGCTTTCTTT. Its protein is CASSPPNQGGTEAFF.